Listed below are T cell receptor beta chains from one sample, sequenced in a study of blood T cell repertoires in COVID-19. The protocol was immunoSEQ multiplex PCR, while the TCRdb copy is restricted to in-frame clones and leaves out a portion. The data show over 200,000 clones, 81% seen once. Material for sequencing was PBMCs or T cells enriched from blood (not recorded which). These receptors were obtained from a man in his forties or fifties who had recovered from COVID-19. CDR3s include the opening cysteine and the closing phenylalanine or tryptophan. Fields, in order: V gene, D gene, clone size, J gene, CDR3 protein, CDR3 DNA. D genes are given only for firm matches. Some rows mark clone size as missing; the rest say once, few, many or name a class of expanded clone.

v_gene: TRBV14
d_gene: NA
abundance: NA
j_gene: TRBJ1-2
CDR3aa: CASSQGLLRYTF
CDR3nt: TGTGCCAGCAGCCAAGGACTGCTTCGCTACACCTTC

v_gene: TRBV5-4
d_gene: NA
abundance: NA
j_gene: TRBJ2-7
CDR3aa: CASSPSRGGWTSYEQYF
CDR3nt: TGTGCCAGCAGCCCCTCAAGGGGCGGCTGGACCTCCTACGAGCAGTACTTC

v_gene: TRBV10-3
d_gene: NA
abundance: NA
j_gene: TRBJ1-1
CDR3aa: CAISESQGQAFF
CDR3nt: TGTGCCATCAGTGAGTCTCAGGGGCAAGCTTTCTTT

v_gene: TRBV3-1/TRBV3-2
d_gene: NA
abundance: NA
j_gene: TRBJ1-1
CDR3aa: CASSEIGDTEAFF
CDR3nt: TGTGCCAGCAGCGAAATAGGGGACACTGAAGCTTTCTTT

v_gene: TRBV6-1
d_gene: TRBD1
abundance: few
j_gene: TRBJ1-1
CDR3aa: CASSEVDRGFRNTEAFF
CDR3nt: TGTGCCAGCAGTGAAGTGGACAGGGGTTTTAGGAACACTGAAGCTTTCTTT

v_gene: TRBV5-1
d_gene: NA
abundance: NA
j_gene: TRBJ2-2
CDR3aa: CASSPSRGVGTGELFF
CDR3nt: TGCGCCAGCAGCCCGAGCAGGGGAGTGGGCACCGGGGAGCTGTTTTTT

v_gene: TRBV5-5
d_gene: NA
abundance: NA
j_gene: TRBJ1-1
CDR3aa: CASSHRGSTEAFF
CDR3nt: TGTGCCAGCAGCCATAGGGGGTCCACTGAAGCTTTCTTT

v_gene: TRBV1
d_gene: NA
abundance: NA
j_gene: TRBJ1-1
CDR3aa: CTSRLPYHMNTEAFF
CDR3nt: TGCACCAGCAGACTTCCTTACCATATGAACACTGAAGCTTTCTTT

v_gene: TRBV5-1
d_gene: NA
abundance: NA
j_gene: TRBJ2-7
CDR3aa: CASSSMGGAYEQYF
CDR3nt: TGCGCCAGCAGCTCTATGGGCGGGGCCTACGAGCAGTACTTC

v_gene: TRBV9
d_gene: TRBD1
abundance: NA
j_gene: TRBJ2-2
CDR3aa: CASSVAGQGYTGELFF
CDR3nt: TGTGCCAGCAGCGTAGCCGGACAGGGGTACACCGGGGAGCTGTTTTTT

v_gene: TRBV21-1
d_gene: NA
abundance: NA
j_gene: TRBJ2-7
CDR3aa: CASSSRQGAYEQYF
CDR3nt: TGTGCCAGCAGCAGTCGACAGGGGGCCTACGAGCAGTACTTC

v_gene: TRBV2
d_gene: NA
abundance: NA
j_gene: TRBJ1-6
CDR3aa: CASSESTIVQYLHF
CDR3nt: TGTGCCAGCAGTGAAAGTACAATTGTGCAGTACCTCCACTTT

v_gene: TRBV30
d_gene: TRBD1
abundance: NA
j_gene: TRBJ1-6
CDR3aa: CAWSGTGNSPLHF
CDR3nt: TGTGCCTGGAGTGGGACAGGCAATTCACCCCTCCACTTT

v_gene: TRBV2
d_gene: NA
abundance: NA
j_gene: TRBJ1-2
CDR3aa: CASGSDTHGYTF
CDR3nt: TGTGCCAGCGGCTCTGACACACATGGCTACACCTTC

v_gene: TRBV18
d_gene: TRBD1
abundance: NA
j_gene: TRBJ1-5
CDR3aa: CASSLRTGVDGNQPQHF
CDR3nt: TGTGCCAGCTCACTCAGGACAGGGGTCGATGGAAATCAGCCCCAGCATTTT

v_gene: TRBV3-1/TRBV3-2
d_gene: TRBD1
abundance: few
j_gene: TRBJ1-3
CDR3aa: CASSLETGTGRNTIYF
CDR3nt: TGTGCCAGCAGCCTCGAGACCGGGACAGGGAGAAACACCATATATTTT

v_gene: TRBV30
d_gene: NA
abundance: NA
j_gene: TRBJ1-1
CDR3aa: CAWSPQGNTEAFF
CDR3nt: TGTGCCTGGAGTCCACAGGGGAACACTGAAGCTTTCTTT

v_gene: TRBV5-1
d_gene: NA
abundance: once
j_gene: TRBJ2-7
CDR3aa: CASSSTSYEQYF
CDR3nt: TGCGCCAGCAGCAGCACTTCCTACGAGCAGTACTTC

v_gene: TRBV2
d_gene: NA
abundance: NA
j_gene: TRBJ2-1
CDR3aa: CASGQTSSYNEQFF
CDR3nt: TGTGCCAGCGGCCAGACAAGCTCCTACAATGAGCAGTTCTTC

v_gene: TRBV29-1
d_gene: TRBD2
abundance: NA
j_gene: TRBJ2-7
CDR3aa: CSVEVASGGVYEQYF
CDR3nt: TGCAGCGTTGAAGTGGCCAGCGGGGGAGTCTACGAGCAGTACTTC

v_gene: TRBV5-1
d_gene: TRBD1
abundance: once
j_gene: TRBJ1-1
CDR3aa: CASSSQGRGTEAFF
CDR3nt: TGCGCCAGCAGCTCACAGGGGAGAGGCACTGAAGCTTTCTTT

v_gene: TRBV6-6
d_gene: NA
abundance: NA
j_gene: TRBJ1-1
CDR3aa: CASTYRGYTEAFF
CDR3nt: TGTGCCAGCACCTACCGGGGGTACACTGAAGCTTTCTTT

v_gene: TRBV28
d_gene: TRBD2
abundance: NA
j_gene: TRBJ2-1
CDR3aa: CASYPWTSGGANEQFF
CDR3nt: TGTGCCAGCTATCCCTGGACTAGCGGGGGGGCAAATGAGCAGTTCTTC

v_gene: TRBV2
d_gene: NA
abundance: NA
j_gene: TRBJ1-4
CDR3aa: CASSVGGVNEKLFF
CDR3nt: TGTGCCAGCAGCGTCGGGGGGGTGAATGAAAAACTGTTTTTT

v_gene: TRBV2
d_gene: NA
abundance: NA
j_gene: TRBJ1-4
CDR3aa: CASRASGVTNEKLFF
CDR3nt: TGTGCCAGCAGGGCCTCGGGGGTCACTAATGAAAAACTGTTTTTT

v_gene: TRBV19
d_gene: TRBD1
abundance: NA
j_gene: TRBJ1-5
CDR3aa: CASSILGQEYQPQHF
CDR3nt: TGTGCCAGTAGTATCCTGGGACAGGAGTATCAGCCCCAGCATTTT

v_gene: TRBV7-7
d_gene: TRBD2
abundance: NA
j_gene: TRBJ2-2
CDR3aa: CASSLASGSLNTGELFF
CDR3nt: TGTGCCAGCAGCTTGGCTAGCGGGAGTTTGAACACCGGGGAGCTGTTTTTT

v_gene: TRBV5-1
d_gene: TRBD1
abundance: NA
j_gene: TRBJ2-2
CDR3aa: CASSLTQGGTGELFF
CDR3nt: TGCGCCAGCAGCTTAACACAGGGGGGCACCGGGGAGCTGTTTTTT

v_gene: TRBV2
d_gene: NA
abundance: few
j_gene: TRBJ1-2
CDR3aa: CATYSPPNYGYTF
CDR3nt: TGTGCCACCTACAGCCCCCCTAACTATGGCTACACCTTC

v_gene: TRBV6-5
d_gene: NA
abundance: NA
j_gene: TRBJ2-2
CDR3aa: CASSTPGLNTGELFF
CDR3nt: TGTGCCAGCAGTACCCCAGGGTTAAACACCGGGGAGCTGTTTTTT

v_gene: TRBV5-8
d_gene: NA
abundance: NA
j_gene: TRBJ1-1
CDR3aa: CASSLADTKAFF
CDR3nt: TGTGCCAGCAGCTTAGCCGACACGAAAGCTTTCTTT

v_gene: TRBV3-1/TRBV3-2
d_gene: TRBD2
abundance: NA
j_gene: TRBJ2-5
CDR3aa: CASSPLEGLAGGRETQYF
CDR3nt: TGTGCCAGCAGCCCCCTAGAGGGACTAGCGGGGGGTAGAGAGACCCAGTACTTC

v_gene: TRBV28
d_gene: NA
abundance: NA
j_gene: TRBJ1-2
CDR3aa: CASRWGVSGYTF
CDR3nt: TGTGCCAGCAGGTGGGGGGTGTCTGGCTACACCTTC

v_gene: TRBV7-9
d_gene: TRBD2
abundance: NA
j_gene: TRBJ2-2
CDR3aa: CASSRTSAGELFF
CDR3nt: TGTGCCAGCAGCAGGACTAGCGCCGGGGAGCTGTTTTTT

v_gene: TRBV5-1
d_gene: TRBD1
abundance: NA
j_gene: TRBJ2-5
CDR3aa: CASSLAGDSAQYF
CDR3nt: TGCGCCAGCAGCTTGGCTGGGGACAGCGCCCAGTACTTC

v_gene: TRBV12-5
d_gene: TRBD1
abundance: NA
j_gene: TRBJ1-1
CDR3aa: CASGPGQGLRNTEAFF
CDR3nt: TGTGCTAGTGGCCCAGGACAGGGGTTAAGGAACACTGAAGCTTTCTTT

v_gene: TRBV2
d_gene: TRBD1
abundance: NA
j_gene: TRBJ2-7
CDR3aa: CASSSTGGYEQYF
CDR3nt: TGTGCCAGCAGTTCAACAGGGGGCTACGAGCAGTACTTC

v_gene: TRBV27
d_gene: NA
abundance: NA
j_gene: TRBJ1-2
CDR3aa: CASSPRVYGYGYTF
CDR3nt: TGTGCCAGCAGCCCCCGGGTGTACGGATATGGCTACACCTTC

v_gene: TRBV30
d_gene: TRBD1
abundance: once
j_gene: TRBJ1-5
CDR3aa: CAWRTVRQGNQPQHF
CDR3nt: TGTGCCTGGAGGACTGTAAGACAGGGAAATCAGCCCCAGCATTTT

v_gene: TRBV14
d_gene: TRBD2
abundance: NA
j_gene: TRBJ2-7
CDR3aa: CASSQKTSGGAQGSYEQYF
CDR3nt: TGTGCCAGCAGCCAAAAGACTAGCGGGGGGGCCCAGGGATCCTACGAGCAGTACTTC

v_gene: TRBV19
d_gene: TRBD2
abundance: once
j_gene: TRBJ2-7
CDR3aa: CASSIGSGTSIYEQYF
CDR3nt: TGTGCCAGTAGTATCGGGAGCGGGACTAGTATCTACGAGCAGTACTTC

v_gene: TRBV27
d_gene: TRBD1
abundance: NA
j_gene: TRBJ1-5
CDR3aa: CASSRTGTNQPQHF
CDR3nt: TGTGCCAGCAGTCGGACAGGGACTAATCAGCCCCAGCATTTT

v_gene: TRBV10-3
d_gene: NA
abundance: NA
j_gene: TRBJ2-7
CDR3aa: CAISESGLLYEQYF
CDR3nt: TGTGCCATCAGTGAATCAGGCTTACTCTACGAGCAGTACTTC

v_gene: TRBV3-1/TRBV3-2
d_gene: NA
abundance: NA
j_gene: TRBJ2-3
CDR3aa: CASSQDLTGNSTDTQYF
CDR3nt: TGTGCCAGCAGCCAAGATCTCACCGGGAATAGCACAGATACGCAGTATTTT

v_gene: TRBV19
d_gene: NA
abundance: NA
j_gene: TRBJ2-1
CDR3aa: CASSIAPQGGEQFF
CDR3nt: TGTGCCAGTAGTATAGCACCACAGGGTGGCGAGCAGTTCTTC

v_gene: TRBV19
d_gene: TRBD1
abundance: NA
j_gene: TRBJ1-4
CDR3aa: CASSTDRGREKLFF
CDR3nt: TGTGCCAGTAGTACGGACAGGGGGAGAGAAAAACTGTTTTTT

v_gene: TRBV7-9
d_gene: NA
abundance: NA
j_gene: TRBJ1-2
CDR3aa: CASSLRYREGAYTF
CDR3nt: TGTGCCAGCAGCTTAAGGTACAGGGAAGGAGCCTACACCTTC

v_gene: TRBV18
d_gene: TRBD1
abundance: NA
j_gene: TRBJ1-6
CDR3aa: CASSQTGGSSYNSPLHF
CDR3nt: TGTGCCAGCTCACAAACAGGGGGGAGCTCCTATAATTCACCCCTCCACTTT

v_gene: TRBV14
d_gene: NA
abundance: NA
j_gene: TRBJ2-5
CDR3aa: CASSQRTPRGGQETQYF
CDR3nt: TGTGCCAGCAGCCAACGAACCCCTCGTGGGGGGCAAGAGACCCAGTACTTC

v_gene: TRBV24-1
d_gene: TRBD1
abundance: NA
j_gene: TRBJ1-5
CDR3aa: CATSDPGQGNQPQHF
CDR3nt: TGTGCCACCAGTGATCCCGGACAGGGCAATCAGCCCCAGCATTTT

v_gene: TRBV6-1
d_gene: NA
abundance: NA
j_gene: TRBJ1-3
CDR3aa: CASSENRSSGNTIYF
CDR3nt: TGTGCCAGCAGTGAAAACCGGAGCTCTGGAAACACCATATATTTT

v_gene: TRBV5-3
d_gene: NA
abundance: once
j_gene: TRBJ1-1
CDR3aa: CARSLSGDDTEAFF
CDR3nt: TGTGCCAGAAGCTTGTCGGGGGATGACACTGAAGCTTTCTTT

v_gene: TRBV19
d_gene: NA
abundance: NA
j_gene: TRBJ2-6
CDR3aa: CASSIGRSGANVLTF
CDR3nt: TGTGCCAGTAGTATAGGGAGATCTGGGGCCAACGTCCTGACTTTC

v_gene: TRBV3-1/TRBV3-2
d_gene: NA
abundance: NA
j_gene: TRBJ1-1
CDR3aa: CASSQDRRGAFF
CDR3nt: TGTGCCAGCAGCCAAGACCGAAGAGGAGCTTTCTTT